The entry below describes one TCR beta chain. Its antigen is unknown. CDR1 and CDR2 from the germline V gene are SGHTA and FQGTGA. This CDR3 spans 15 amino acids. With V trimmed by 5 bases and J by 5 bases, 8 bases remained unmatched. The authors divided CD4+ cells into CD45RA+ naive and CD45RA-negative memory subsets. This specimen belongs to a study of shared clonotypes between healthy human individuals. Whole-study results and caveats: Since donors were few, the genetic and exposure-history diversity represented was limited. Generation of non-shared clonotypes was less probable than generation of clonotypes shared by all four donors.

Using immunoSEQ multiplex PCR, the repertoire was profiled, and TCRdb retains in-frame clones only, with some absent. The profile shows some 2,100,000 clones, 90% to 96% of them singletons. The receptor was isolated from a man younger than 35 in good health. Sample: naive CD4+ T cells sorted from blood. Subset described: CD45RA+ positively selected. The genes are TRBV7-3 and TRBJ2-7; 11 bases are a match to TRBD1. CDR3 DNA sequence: TGTGCCAGCAGCCCGGCCGGGACAGGGGGGAACGAGCAGTACTTC. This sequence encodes CASSPAGTGGNEQYF.